This T cell receptor (beta chain) is drawn from a study of response to subunit inactivated influenza vaccine. General study findings and limits: Authors suggested each seasonal influenza vaccination recruits few new T cells.

This clonotype was detected only a few times. What it recognizes is unknown. Germline V CDR1 and CDR2: SGHVS, FNYEAQ. Trimming took off 6 bases at V and 1 base at J, with 12 bases between the two ends. The CDR3 contains 14 residues. TCRdb recomputed calls from the RT-PCR reads with MiXCR, one row per CDR3 protein. The sample has 430,000 or so distinct CDR3 sequences; approximately 11% are singletons. The sequencing here drew on PBMCs from blood, taken roughly 48 days after vaccination. V gene TRBV7-6 combines with J gene TRBJ1-1; maybe TRBD1 (6 bases). The TCR comes from a man aged 50 to 59 who received an inactivated influenza vaccine. CDR3: CASRAGQPNTEAFF. The CDR3 DNA sequence: TGTGCCAGCAGGGCGGGACAACCGAACACTGAAGCTTTCTTT.